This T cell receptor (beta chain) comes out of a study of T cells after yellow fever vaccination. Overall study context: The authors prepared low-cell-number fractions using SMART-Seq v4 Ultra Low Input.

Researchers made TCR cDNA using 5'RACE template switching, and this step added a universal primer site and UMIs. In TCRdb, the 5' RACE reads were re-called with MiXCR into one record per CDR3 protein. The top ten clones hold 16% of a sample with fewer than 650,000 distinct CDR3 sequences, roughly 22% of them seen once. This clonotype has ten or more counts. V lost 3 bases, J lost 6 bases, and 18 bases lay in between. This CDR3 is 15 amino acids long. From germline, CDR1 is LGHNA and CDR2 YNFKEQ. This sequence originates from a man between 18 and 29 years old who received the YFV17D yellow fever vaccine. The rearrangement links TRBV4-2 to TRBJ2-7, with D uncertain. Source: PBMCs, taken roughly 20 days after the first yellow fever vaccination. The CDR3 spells CASSQAGSLISEQYF. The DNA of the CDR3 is TGTGCCAGCAGCCAGGCAGGCTCCCTGATTAGCGAGCAGTACTTC.